The text below deals with one T cell receptor (beta chain). The V and J ends lost 7 bases and 7 bases, in that order; junction bases with no gene match: 10. This CDR3 has 15 residues. The germline V gene encodes CDR1 MNHNS and CDR2 SASEGT. This record belongs to a study of radiotherapy plus CTLA-4 blockade in lung cancer. The assay was immunoSEQ multiplex PCR, and TCRdb's table has in-frame clones only and misses some. The repertoire holds 30,000 to 45,000 clones, with approximately 77% as singletons. The J gene is TRBJ1-6, the V gene TRBV6-1, with 7 bases that match TRBD1. Sequenced material: peripheral blood, taken from a patient treated with radiotherapy plus ipilimumab. The clonotype originates from a human donor with non-small cell lung cancer who had stable disease on radiotherapy plus ipilimumab. The CDR3 loop reads CASTPTGLSNSPLHF. In DNA form, the CDR3 reads TGTGCCAGCACCCCGACAGGGCTTTCAAATTCACCCCTCCACTTT.